The TCR beta chain described here comes from a study of T-cell reconstitution after alpha-beta-depleted transplantation in children. Trimming left V 0 bases short and J 3 bases short, with 6 bases between. Per the germline V gene, CDR1 is SGHRS and CDR2 is YFSETQ. CDR3 length: 13 amino acids. The authors prepared the TCRbeta library with unique molecular identifiers. TCRdb reanalysed the PCR reads using MiXCR and keeps one entry per CDR3 protein. The sample shows approximately 520,000 distinct CDR3 sequences, about an eighth of them seen only once. The chain recombines TRBV5-1 with TRBJ2-5; D remains unclear. This specimen was PBMCs, mostly from graft donor cells, taken 180 days after TCRalphabeta/CD19-depleted stem cell transplant. This sequence originates from a female patient aged 2-10 years who had a stem cell transplant for aplastic anemia, so the T cells may come from the graft donor. CDR3 DNA sequence: TGCGCCAGCAGCTTGGCCCCCGAAGAGACCCAGTACTTC. It specifies CASSLAPEETQYF.